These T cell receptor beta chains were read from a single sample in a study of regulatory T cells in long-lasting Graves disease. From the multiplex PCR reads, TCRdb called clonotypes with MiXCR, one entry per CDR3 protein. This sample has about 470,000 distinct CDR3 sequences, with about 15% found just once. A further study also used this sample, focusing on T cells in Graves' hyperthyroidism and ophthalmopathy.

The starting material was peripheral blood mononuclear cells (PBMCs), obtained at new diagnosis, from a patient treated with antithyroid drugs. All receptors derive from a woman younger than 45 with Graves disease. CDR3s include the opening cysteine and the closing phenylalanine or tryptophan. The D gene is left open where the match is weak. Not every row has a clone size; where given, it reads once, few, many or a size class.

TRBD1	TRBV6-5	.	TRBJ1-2	CASSYSTRTGDYGYTF	TGTGCCAGCAGTTACTCGACTAGGACAGGTGACTATGGCTACACCTTC
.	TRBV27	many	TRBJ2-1	CASSSMGPYNEQFF	TGTGCCAGCAGTTCCATGGGCCCCTACAATGAGCAGTTCTTC
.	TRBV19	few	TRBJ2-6	CASNDWGSGANVLTF	TGTGCCAGTAACGACTGGGGATCTGGGGCCAACGTCCTGACTTTC
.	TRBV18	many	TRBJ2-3	CASSPNVLDTQYF	TGTGCCAGCTCACCGAACGTTCTAGATACGCAGTATTTT
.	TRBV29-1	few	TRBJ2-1	CSGTKRLSSYNEQFF	TGCAGCGGCACTAAGCGGTTAAGCTCCTACAATGAGCAGTTCTTC
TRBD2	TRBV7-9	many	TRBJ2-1	CASFTSGTAYNEQFF	TGTGCCAGCTTCACTAGCGGGACGGCCTACAATGAGCAGTTCTTC
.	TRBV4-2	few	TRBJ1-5	CASSQGEGSNQPQHF	TGTGCCAGCAGCCAAGGGGAGGGATCCAATCAGCCCCAGCATTTT
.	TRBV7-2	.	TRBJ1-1	CASTPADPGTEAFF	TGTGCCAGCACCCCCGCGGACCCTGGCACTGAAGCTTTCTTT
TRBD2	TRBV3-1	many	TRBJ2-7	CASSRLAGDLQTQYF	TGTGCCAGCAGCCGACTAGCGGGAGATCTTCAAACGCAGTACTTC
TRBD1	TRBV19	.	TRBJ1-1	CASSGGQGGSEAFF	TGTGCCAGTAGTGGCGGACAGGGTGGGTCTGAAGCTTTCTTT
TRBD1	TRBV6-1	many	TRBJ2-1	CASSADRVQEQFF	TGTGCCAGCAGTGCCGACAGGGTTCAGGAGCAGTTCTTC
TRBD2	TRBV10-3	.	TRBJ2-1	CAISGTSGGDERFF	TGTGCCATCAGCGGGACTTCGGGGGGGGATGAGCGGTTCTTC
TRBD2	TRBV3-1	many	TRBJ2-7	CASSQARTSLFVQYF	TGTGCCAGCAGCCAAGCGCGGACTAGCCTCTTCGTGCAGTACTTC
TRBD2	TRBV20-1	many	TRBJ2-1	CSAPRLAGEGYNEQFF	TGCAGTGCCCCCCGACTAGCGGGCGAGGGGTACAATGAGCAGTTCTTC
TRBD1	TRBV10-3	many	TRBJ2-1	CATRDRGGYNEQFF	TGTGCCACGAGGGACAGGGGGGGATACAATGAGCAGTTCTTC
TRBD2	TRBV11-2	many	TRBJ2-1	CASSLEGTSGRYEQFF	TGTGCCAGCAGCTTAGAAGGGACTAGCGGGAGATATGAGCAGTTCTTC
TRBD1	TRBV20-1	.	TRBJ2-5	CSAFEADRGRGTQYF	TGCAGTGCTTTCGAAGCGGACAGGGGGCGAGGCACCCAGTACTTC
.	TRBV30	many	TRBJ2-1	CAWNRLQTNEQFF	TGTGCCTGGAATCGCCTACAGACCAATGAGCAGTTCTTC
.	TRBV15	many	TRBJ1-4	CATRATNEKLFF	TGTGCCACACGGGCAACTAATGAAAAACTGTTTTTT
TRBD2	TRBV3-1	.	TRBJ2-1	CASSQASGRNEQFF	TGTGCCAGCAGCCAGGCTAGCGGGAGGAATGAGCAGTTCTTC
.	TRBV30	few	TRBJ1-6	CAWSGAEALHF	TGTGCCTGGAGTGGGGCAGAAGCCCTCCACTTT
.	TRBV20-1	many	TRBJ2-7	CSARVGRFYEQYF	TGCAGTGCTAGAGTAGGCAGATTCTACGAGCAGTACTTC
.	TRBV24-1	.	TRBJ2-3	CATSDFSPETTDTQYF	TGTGCCACCAGTGATTTTTCCCCAGAAACCACAGATACGCAGTATTTT
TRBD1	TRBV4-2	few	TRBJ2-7	CASRKTGSAYEQYF	TGTGCCAGCAGGAAGACAGGGAGCGCCTACGAGCAGTACTTC
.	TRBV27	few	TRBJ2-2	CASSLSVWSPAAGLAAGELFF	TGTGCCAGCAGTTTATCTGTATGGTCTCCCGCCGCGGGCTTGGCGGCCGGGGAGCTGTTTTTT
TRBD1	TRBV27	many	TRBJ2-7	CASRSTGPLAEQYF	TGTGCCAGCAGATCGACAGGGCCCCTAGCCGAGCAGTACTTC
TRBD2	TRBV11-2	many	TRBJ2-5	CASSKDGAGGNQETQYF	TGTGCCAGCAGCAAAGACGGAGCGGGAGGGAACCAAGAGACCCAGTACTTC
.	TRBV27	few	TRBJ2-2	CASSPSQVGELFF	TGTGCCAGCAGTCCATCCCAGGTCGGGGAGCTGTTTTTT